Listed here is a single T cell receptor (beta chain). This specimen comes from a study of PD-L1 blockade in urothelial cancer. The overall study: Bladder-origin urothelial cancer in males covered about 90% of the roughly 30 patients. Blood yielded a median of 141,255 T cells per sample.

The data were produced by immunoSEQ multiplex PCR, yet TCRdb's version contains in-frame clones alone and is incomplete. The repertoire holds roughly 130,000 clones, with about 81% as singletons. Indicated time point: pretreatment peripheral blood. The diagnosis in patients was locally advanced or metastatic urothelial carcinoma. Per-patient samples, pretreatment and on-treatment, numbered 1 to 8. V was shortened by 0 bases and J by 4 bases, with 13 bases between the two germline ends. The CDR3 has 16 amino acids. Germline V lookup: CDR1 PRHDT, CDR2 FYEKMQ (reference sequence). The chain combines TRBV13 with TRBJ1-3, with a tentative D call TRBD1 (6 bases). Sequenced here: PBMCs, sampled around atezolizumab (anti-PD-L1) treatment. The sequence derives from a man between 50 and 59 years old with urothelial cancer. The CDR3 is CASSLGDRLTGNTIYF. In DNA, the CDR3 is TGTGCCAGCAGCTTAGGGGACAGATTAACGGGAAACACCATATATTTT.